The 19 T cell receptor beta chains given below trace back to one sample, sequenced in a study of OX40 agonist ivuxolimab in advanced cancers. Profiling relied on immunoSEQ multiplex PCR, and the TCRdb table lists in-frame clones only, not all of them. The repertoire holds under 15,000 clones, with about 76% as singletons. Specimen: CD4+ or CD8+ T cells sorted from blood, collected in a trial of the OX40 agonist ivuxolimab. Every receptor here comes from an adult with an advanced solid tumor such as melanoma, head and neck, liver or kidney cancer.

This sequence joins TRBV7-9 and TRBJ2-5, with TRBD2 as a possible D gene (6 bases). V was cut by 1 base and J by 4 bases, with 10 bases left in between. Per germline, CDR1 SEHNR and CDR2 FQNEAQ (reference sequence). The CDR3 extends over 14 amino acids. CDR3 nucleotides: TGTGCCAGCAGCTTAGGGGGGGACCCAGAGACCCAGTACTTC. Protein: CASSLGGDPETQYF.

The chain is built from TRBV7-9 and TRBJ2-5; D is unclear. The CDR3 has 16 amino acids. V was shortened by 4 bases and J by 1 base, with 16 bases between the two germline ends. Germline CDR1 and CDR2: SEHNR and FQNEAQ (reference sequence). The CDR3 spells CASSSYSSRFQETQYF. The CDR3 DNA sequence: TGTGCCAGCAGCTCGTACTCGAGCCGATTCCAAGAGACCCAGTACTTC.

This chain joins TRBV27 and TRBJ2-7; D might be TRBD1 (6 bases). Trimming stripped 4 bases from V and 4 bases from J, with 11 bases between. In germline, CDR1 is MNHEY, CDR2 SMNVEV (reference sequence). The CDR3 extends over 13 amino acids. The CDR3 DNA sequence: TGTGCCAGCAGTTACGCAGGGGCTTACGAGCAGTACTTC. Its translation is CASSYAGAYEQYF.

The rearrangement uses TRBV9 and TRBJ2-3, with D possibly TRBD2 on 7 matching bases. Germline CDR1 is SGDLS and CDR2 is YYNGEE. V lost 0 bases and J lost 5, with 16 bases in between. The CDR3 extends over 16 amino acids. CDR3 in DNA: TGTGCCAGCAGCGTAGAAGGGGGGGAACTAAGAGATACGCAGTATTTT. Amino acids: CASSVEGGELRDTQYF.

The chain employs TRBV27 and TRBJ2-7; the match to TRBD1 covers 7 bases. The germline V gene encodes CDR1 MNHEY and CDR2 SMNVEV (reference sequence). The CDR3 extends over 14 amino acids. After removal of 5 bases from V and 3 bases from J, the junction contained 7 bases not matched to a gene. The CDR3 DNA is TGTGCCAGCAGTCTTACAGGGGCACGCTACGAGCAGTACTTC. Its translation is CASSLTGARYEQYF.

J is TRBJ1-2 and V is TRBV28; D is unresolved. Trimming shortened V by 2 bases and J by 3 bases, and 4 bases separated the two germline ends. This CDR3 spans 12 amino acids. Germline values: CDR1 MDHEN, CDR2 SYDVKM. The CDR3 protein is CASSLRDYGYTF. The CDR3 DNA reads TGTGCCAGCAGTTTACGGGACTATGGCTACACCTTC.

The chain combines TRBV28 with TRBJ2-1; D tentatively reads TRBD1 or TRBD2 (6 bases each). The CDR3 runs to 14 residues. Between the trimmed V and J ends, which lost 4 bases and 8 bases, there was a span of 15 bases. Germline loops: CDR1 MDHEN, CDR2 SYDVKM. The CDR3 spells CASSSGGVGDEQFF. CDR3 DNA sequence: TGTGCCAGCAGTTCCGGGGGCGTCGGGGATGAGCAGTTCTTC.

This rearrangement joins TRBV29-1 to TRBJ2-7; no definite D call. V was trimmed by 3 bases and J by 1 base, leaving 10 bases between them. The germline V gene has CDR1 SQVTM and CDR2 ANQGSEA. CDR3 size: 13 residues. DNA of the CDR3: TGCAGCGTTGAGGATGGCAGGTCCTACGAGCAGTACTTC. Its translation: CSVEDGRSYEQYF.

This CDR3 is CASSLEIAGGGGEQFF. The CDR3 DNA sequence: TGTGCCAGCAGCTTAGAAATTGCGGGAGGCGGTGGTGAGCAGTTCTTC. This rearrangement joins TRBV7-6 to TRBJ2-1; 8 positions agree with TRBD2. Per the germline V gene, CDR1 is SGHVS and CDR2 is FNYEAQ. Germline trimming cut 1 base from V and 9 bases from J; bases unmatched to any gene: 11. There are 16 residues in the CDR3.

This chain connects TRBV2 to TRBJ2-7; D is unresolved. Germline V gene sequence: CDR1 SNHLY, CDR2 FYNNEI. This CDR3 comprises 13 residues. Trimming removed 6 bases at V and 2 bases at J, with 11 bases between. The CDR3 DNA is TGTGCCAGCAGGATAGGGTTAACCTACGAGCAGTACTTC. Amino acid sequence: CASRIGLTYEQYF.

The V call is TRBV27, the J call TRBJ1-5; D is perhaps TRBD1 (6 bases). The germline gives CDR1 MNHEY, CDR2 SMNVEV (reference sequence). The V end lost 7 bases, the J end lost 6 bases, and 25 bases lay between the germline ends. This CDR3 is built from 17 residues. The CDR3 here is CASMGRGRPTGCQPQHF. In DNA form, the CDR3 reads TGTGCCAGCATGGGTAGGGGTAGGCCAACAGGGTGTCAGCCCCAGCATTTT.

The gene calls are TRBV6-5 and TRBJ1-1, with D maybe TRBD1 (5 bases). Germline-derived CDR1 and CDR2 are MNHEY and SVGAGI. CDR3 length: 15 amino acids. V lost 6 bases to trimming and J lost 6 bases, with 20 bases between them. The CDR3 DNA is TGTGCCAGCAGCCCAACAGGACGGCGGTGGGCTGAAGCTTTCTTT. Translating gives CASSPTGRRWAEAFF.

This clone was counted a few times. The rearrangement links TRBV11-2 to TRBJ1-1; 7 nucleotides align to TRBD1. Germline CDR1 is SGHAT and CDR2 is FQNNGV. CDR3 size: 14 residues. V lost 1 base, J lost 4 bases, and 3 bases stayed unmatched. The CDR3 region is CASSLGGGGTEAFF. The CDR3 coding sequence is TGTGCCAGCAGCTTAGGAGGGGGCGGCACTGAAGCTTTCTTT.

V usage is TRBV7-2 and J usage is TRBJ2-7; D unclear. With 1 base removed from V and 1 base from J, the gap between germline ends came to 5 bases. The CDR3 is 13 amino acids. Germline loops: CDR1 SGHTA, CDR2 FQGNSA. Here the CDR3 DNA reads TGTGCCAGCAGCTTAGGACTGTCCTACGAGCAGTACTTC. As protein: CASSLGLSYEQYF.

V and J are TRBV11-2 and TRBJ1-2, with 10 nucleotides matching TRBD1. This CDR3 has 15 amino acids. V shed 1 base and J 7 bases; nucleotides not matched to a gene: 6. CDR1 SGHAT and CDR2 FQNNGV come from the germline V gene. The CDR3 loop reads CASSLVGTGEGGYTF. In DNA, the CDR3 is TGTGCCAGCAGCTTAGTAGGGACAGGGGAGGGTGGCTACACCTTC.

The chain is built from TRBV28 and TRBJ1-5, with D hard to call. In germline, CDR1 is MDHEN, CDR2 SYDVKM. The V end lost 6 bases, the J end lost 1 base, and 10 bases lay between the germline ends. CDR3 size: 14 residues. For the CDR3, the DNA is TGTGCCAGCAGGCTTGAGCTGAGCAATCAGCCCCAGCATTTT. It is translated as CASRLELSNQPQHF.

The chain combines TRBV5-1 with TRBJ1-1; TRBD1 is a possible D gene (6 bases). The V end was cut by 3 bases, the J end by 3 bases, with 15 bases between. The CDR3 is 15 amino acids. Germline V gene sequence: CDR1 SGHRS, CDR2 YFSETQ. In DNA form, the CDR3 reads TGCGCCAGCAGCTGGGCGAACAGGGTTGACACTGAAGCTTTCTTT. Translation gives CASSWANRVDTEAFF.

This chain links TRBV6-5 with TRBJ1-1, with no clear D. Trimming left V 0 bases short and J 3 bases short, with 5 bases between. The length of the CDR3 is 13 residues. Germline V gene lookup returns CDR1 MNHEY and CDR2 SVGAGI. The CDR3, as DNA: TGTGCCAGCAGTTACTCGGCCTACACTGAAGCTTTCTTT. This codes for CASSYSAYTEAFF.

The DNA for the CDR3 is TGTGCCAGCAGCTTAGCGGGCAGGGCTAGCGCTGAAGCTTTCTTT. This codes for CASSLAGRASAEAFF. The chain joins TRBV7-9 to TRBJ1-1; D may be TRBD1 (5 bases). Trimming took off 0 bases at V and 6 bases at J, with 14 bases between the two ends. The CDR3 is 15 residues long. Germline V gene sequence: CDR1 SEHNR, CDR2 FQNEAQ (reference sequence).